Shown below are 26 T cell receptor beta chains from a single sample sequenced in a study of cytomegalovirus exposure and HLA in healthy donors. Primers: 60 Vbeta forward and 13 Jbeta reverse. Here immunoSEQ multiplex PCR was the method, and the copy in TCRdb shows in-frame clones only, minus some. The repertoire holds more than 90,000 clones, with 65% to 80% as singletons. Source material: PBMCs. Every receptor here comes from a man aged 35-49 years in good health and CMV-seropositive.

The chain carries TRBV19 and TRBJ1-2; D is uncertain. Germline-derived CDR1 and CDR2 are LNHDA and SQIVND (reference sequence). The V end lost 3 bases, the J end lost 4 bases, and 9 bases lay between the germline ends. This CDR3 comprises 13 residues. The CDR3 spells CASSIRGVYGYTF. CDR3 bases: TGTGCCAGTAGTATCCGCGGGGTCTATGGCTACACCTTC.

The chain employs TRBV28 and TRBJ2-1, with 9 nucleotides matching TRBD2. Germline CDR1 MDHEN, CDR2 SYDVKM. The V gene end was trimmed by 6 bases and the J gene end by 7 bases; junction bases not matched to a gene: 13. The CDR3 spans 16 residues. The CDR3 coding sequence is TGTGCCAGCAGCCCCCTCCCGTATAGCGGGAGTAATGAGCAGTTCTTC. This gives the protein CASSPLPYSGSNEQFF.

This chain links TRBV9 with TRBJ2-5, with D possibly TRBD1 on 5 matching bases. In germline, CDR1 is SGDLS, CDR2 YYNGEE. Trimming shortened V by 4 bases and J by 5 bases, and 15 bases separated the two germline ends. The CDR3 loop spans 14 amino acids. The CDR3 sequence: CASSFGQGDETQYF. The CDR3 region has the DNA TGTGCCAGCAGCTTCGGTCAGGGTGACGAGACCCAGTACTTC. Combining the CDR3 with reference TRBV9 and TRBJ2-5 gives the whole variable domain DSGVTQTPKHLITATGQRVTLRCSPRSGDLSVYWYQQSLDQGLQFLIQYYNGEERAKGNILERFSAQQFPDLHSELNLSSLELGDSALYFCASSFGQGDETQYFGPGTRLLVL.

V is TRBV2 and J is TRBJ2-7, with 8 bases lining up with TRBD1. Losses at the gene ends were 7 bases for V and 2 bases for J; bases not matched to a gene: 10. The germline gives CDR1 SNHLY, CDR2 FYNNEI. The CDR3 loop spans 15 amino acids. The CDR3 region has the DNA TGTGCCAGCACTCCCCGGGACAGGTTTCCCTACGAGCAGTACTTC. It yields the protein CASTPRDRFPYEQYF.

This rearrangement joins TRBV7-8 to TRBJ2-2, with 7 bases fitting TRBD1. The CDR3 length is 15 residues. V lost 5 bases to trimming and J lost 5 bases; unmatched junction nucleotides: 8. The germline CDR1 and CDR2 sequences are SGHVS and FQNEAQ. The CDR3 DNA reads as TGTGCCAGCAGCCCCATGACAGGGTCTACCGGGGAGCTGTTTTTT. It is translated as CASSPMTGSTGELFF.

The CDR3 nucleotides read TGTGCCAGCTCACCACCGTCGGGGGATAGCTCTGGGGCCAACGTCCTGACTTTC. Its translation is CASSPPSGDSSGANVLTF. V gene TRBV18 combines with J gene TRBJ2-6; a possible D gene is TRBD2 (6 bases). Germline values: CDR1 KGHSH, CDR2 LQKENI. The CDR3 is 18 residues long. V was clipped by 0 bases and J by 0 bases, with 12 bases between them.

The chain joins TRBV15 to TRBJ2-2; 10 bases align to TRBD1. This CDR3 is 19 amino acids long. The germline V gene encodes CDR1 LNHNV and CDR2 YYDKDF (reference sequence). V trimming: 5 bases; J trimming: 0 bases; junction bases outside the gene matches: 12. In DNA, the CDR3 is TGTGCCACCAGCTCCGGGACAGGGGTTGGACCTGCGAACACCGGGGAGCTGTTTTTT. Its protein is CATSSGTGVGPANTGELFF.

J is TRBJ2-3 and V is TRBV29-1, with TRBD1 matching over 8 bases. After removal of 5 bases from V and 2 bases from J, the junction contained 9 bases not matched to a gene. CDR1 SQVTM and CDR2 ANQGSEA come from the germline V gene. The CDR3 covers 15 residues. The CDR3 region is CSVYGQGGFTDTQYF. DNA of the CDR3: TGCAGCGTTTATGGACAGGGCGGATTCACAGATACGCAGTATTTT.

The chain links TRBV6-1 to TRBJ1-2, with D possibly TRBD1 on 5 matching bases. Trimming cost V 1 base and J 0 bases, with 9 bases left between them. CDR1 and CDR2 from the germline V gene are MNHNS and SASEGT. This CDR3 has 15 residues. CDR3 sequence: CASSEEPGSNYGYTF. DNA for the CDR3: TGTGCCAGCAGTGAAGAACCAGGGTCTAACTATGGCTACACCTTC.

V is TRBV5-8 and J is TRBJ1-4; 8 bases are shared with TRBD1. The CDR3 is 15 residues long. The V segment lost 1 base and the J segment 7 bases; nucleotides outside the gene matches: 6. Germline CDR1 and CDR2: SGHTS and YDEGEE. The CDR3 protein is CASSLRAGGIEKLFF. CDR3 in DNA: TGTGCCAGCAGCTTGCGGGCAGGGGGCATTGAAAAACTGTTTTTT.

The J gene is TRBJ2-1, the V gene TRBV2, with 9 bases aligning to TRBD2. Germline-derived CDR1 and CDR2 are SNHLY and FYNNEI. J lost 11 bases, V lost 6 bases, and 2 bases had no gene match. The CDR3 has 11 amino acids. In DNA form, the CDR3 reads TGTGCCAGCAGGGCGGGGGGGCAGCAGTTCTTC. The encoded protein is CASRAGGQQFF.

The chain couples TRBV10-1 to TRBJ2-7, with D possibly being TRBD1 (6 bases). V was pared by 7 bases and J by 0 bases, with 16 bases between. The CDR3 contains 15 residues. The V gene's germline CDR1 is WNHNN and CDR2 SYGVQD (reference sequence). CDR3 residues: CASTSGTPASYEQYF. CDR3 DNA sequence: TGCGCCAGCACGTCCGGGACACCAGCCTCCTACGAGCAGTACTTC.

The rearrangement uses TRBV6-5 and TRBJ2-7; 8 bases align to TRBD1. Looked up from germline, CDR1 is MNHEY and CDR2 is SVGAGI. Trimming cost V 5 bases and J 2 bases; bases outside gene matches: 5. There are 14 residues in the CDR3. The CDR3 region is CASSNAGGPYEQYF. In DNA form, the CDR3 reads TGTGCCAGCAGTAACGCAGGGGGCCCCTACGAGCAGTACTTC.

The chain is built from TRBV9 and TRBJ2-3; 11 nucleotides match TRBD2. Germline-derived CDR1 and CDR2 are SGDLS and YYNGEE. V shed 3 bases, J shed 6 bases, and the junction held 6 bases outside the gene matches. The CDR3 runs to 15 residues. CDR3 in amino acids: CASSASGGPLDTQYF. In nucleotides, the CDR3 is TGTGCCAGCAGCGCTAGCGGGGGGCCATTGGATACGCAGTATTTT.

There are a few counts of this clone. The chain joins TRBV5-4 to TRBJ2-3; 7 bases align to TRBD1. The CDR3 has 13 amino acids. Germline loops: CDR1 SGHNT, CDR2 YYREEE (reference sequence). The ends lost 3 bases at V and 4 bases at J; junction bases unmatched: 2. CDR3: CASSSRGSDTQYF. The CDR3 bases are TGTGCCAGCAGCTCCAGGGGGTCAGATACGCAGTATTTT.

This clone was counted between two and nine times. V gene TRBV5-4 combines with J gene TRBJ2-7, with D perhaps matching TRBD1 (5 bases). CDR3 length equals 14 residues. Trimming took 4 bases from V and 1 from J, leaving 12 bases between them. Germline CDR1 reads SGHNT; CDR2 reads YYREEE (reference sequence). The CDR3 DNA is TGTGCCAGCAGCCCCAGGGTCGGGTCCTACGAGCAGTACTTC. Translation gives CASSPRVGSYEQYF.

The chain is built from TRBV27 and TRBJ2-1; TRBD2 aligns across 8 bases. Per the germline V gene, CDR1 is MNHEY and CDR2 is SMNVEV (reference sequence). The ends lost 10 bases at V and 7 bases at J; junction bases unmatched: 15. This CDR3 comprises 15 residues. CDR3 loop: CANRTSGITSNEQFF. CDR3 in DNA: TGTGCCAATAGAACTAGCGGAATAACAAGTAATGAGCAGTTCTTC.

In its sample, this clone was seen a few times. The chain uses TRBV10-1 and TRBJ2-3; 8 bases line up with TRBD2. CDR1 and CDR2 (germline): WNHNN, SYGVQD (reference sequence). The CDR3 is made up of 15 amino acids. Trimming removed 0 bases from V and 6 bases from J; junction bases left unmatched: 5. The CDR3 is CASSESIAGFDTQYF. The CDR3 DNA reads as TGCGCCAGCAGTGAGTCGATAGCGGGATTCGATACGCAGTATTTT.

The chain employs TRBV2 and TRBJ2-3, with TRBD2 matching over 12 bases. This CDR3 has 15 residues. Trimming removed 5 bases from V and 5 bases from J; junction bases left unmatched: 5. The germline CDR1 and CDR2 sequences are SNHLY and FYNNEI. CDR3 sequence (DNA): TGTGCCAGCAGTCCTAGCGGGGGGGCCATAGATACGCAGTATTTT. It translates to CASSPSGGAIDTQYF.

This sequence joins TRBV5-4 and TRBJ2-1; 12 positions match TRBD2. The CDR3 totals 13 residues. The junction had 4 bases not matched to a gene; V was cut back by 0 bases and J by 15 bases. CDR1 is SGHNT, CDR2 YYREEE, per germline (reference sequence). CDR3 residues: CASSLASGRAMFF. DNA of the CDR3: TGTGCCAGCAGCTTGGCTAGCGGGAGGGCGATGTTCTTC. The whole variable domain, remainder taken from reference TRBV5-4 and TRBJ2-1, is ETGVTQSPTHLIKTRGQQVTLRCSSQSGHNTVSWYQQALGQGPQFIFQYYREEENGRGNFPPRFSGLQFPNYSSELNVNALELDDSALYLCASSLASGRAMFFGPGTRLTVL.

V is TRBV9 and J is TRBJ2-2; tentatively, D is TRBD2 (6 bases). Germline V lookup: CDR1 SGDLS, CDR2 YYNGEE. The V gene lost 0 bases and the J gene lost 0 bases, with 12 bases spanning the gap. CDR3 size: 17 residues. The CDR3 nucleotides are TGTGCCAGCAGCGTAGTCGGCGGGGCCCCGAACACCGGGGAGCTGTTTTTT. This encodes CASSVVGGAPNTGELFF.

The V and J genes are TRBV11-2 and TRBJ2-5, with TRBD2 identical over 8 bases. V was pared by 5 bases and J by 7 bases, with 21 bases of the junction left unmatched. CDR1 is SGHAT, CDR2 FQNNGV, per germline. CDR3 size: 18 residues. CDR3: CASSHPGLLAARSGTQYF. In nucleotides, the CDR3 is TGTGCCAGCAGCCACCCCGGACTACTAGCGGCCAGATCCGGGACCCAGTACTTC.

The chain is built from TRBV9 and TRBJ1-2; perhaps TRBD1 as D (5 bases). The CDR3 is 13 residues long. Germline CDR1 and CDR2: SGDLS and YYNGEE. V lost 3 bases to trimming and J lost 4 bases, with 10 bases between them. CDR3 sequence: CASSGTRGYGYTF. The CDR3 coding sequence is TGTGCCAGCAGCGGGACAAGGGGCTATGGCTACACCTTC.

The gene calls are TRBV29-1 and TRBJ1-1; perhaps TRBD1 as D (5 bases). The CDR3 covers 16 residues. The V end lost 7 bases, the J end lost 0 bases, and 21 bases lay between the germline ends. CDR1 is SQVTM and CDR2 is ANQGSEA in the germline V gene. In DNA form, the CDR3 reads TGCAGCGCCTGGGATTCGACGGGGGTTATGAACACTGAAGCTTTCTTT. Translation: CSAWDSTGVMNTEAFF. Full variable domain (rest looked up from reference TRBV29-1 and TRBJ1-1): SAVISQKPSRDICQRGTSLTIQCQVDSQVTMMFWYRQQPGQSLTLIATANQGSEATYESGFVIDKFPISRPNLTFSTLTVSNMSPEDSSIYLCSAWDSTGVMNTEAFFGQGTRLTVV.

The chain employs TRBV6-5 and TRBJ2-7; 7 bases are shared with TRBD2. The CDR3 covers 14 residues. Trimming took 2 bases from V and 4 from J; bases not matched to a gene: 5. CDR1 MNHEY and CDR2 SVGAGI come from the germline V gene. In DNA form, the CDR3 reads TGTGCCAGCAGTTACCACGGGGGGAAATACGAGCAGTACTTC. This codes for CASSYHGGKYEQYF.

The V gene is TRBV11-2, the J gene TRBJ2-5; the D gene is possibly TRBD1 (6 bases). CDR1 and CDR2 from the germline V gene are SGHAT and FQNNGV. CDR3 length: 17 amino acids. V lost 5 bases and J 3 bases, leaving 22 bases between the germline ends. The CDR3 nucleotides read TGTGCCAGCAGCCCGATACTACCCGGGACACTTGAAGAGACCCAGTACTTC. It specifies CASSPILPGTLEETQYF.